Below are 2 T cell receptor beta chains sequenced from a single sample in a study of cytomegalovirus exposure and HLA in healthy donors. Method: immunoSEQ multiplex PCR; TCRdb's copy keeps in-frame clones and lacks some. The sample has about 130,000 clones, around 96% seen once. The sample taken for sequencing was PBMCs. These receptors were taken from a young man in good health and CMV-seronegative.

The chain carries TRBV19 and TRBJ1-5; 9 nucleotides agree with TRBD1. This CDR3 is 18 amino acids long. After removal of 8 bases from V and 1 base from J, the junction contained 15 bases not matched to a gene. Germline loops: CDR1 LNHDA, CDR2 SQIVND (reference sequence). The CDR3 reads CASSDRGVGSRSNQPQHF. The DNA of the CDR3 is TGTGCCAGTTCGGACAGGGGAGTGGGGAGTAGGAGCAATCAGCCCCAGCATTTT. The full variable domain, completed using reference TRBV19 and TRBJ1-5, is DGGITQSPKYLFRKEGQNVTLSCEQNLNHDAMYWYRQDPGQGLRLIYYSQIVNDFQKGDIAEGYSVSREKKESFPLTVTSAQKNPTAFYLCASSDRGVGSRSNQPQHFGDGTRLSIL.

The CDR3 spells CASSPPGDQPQHF. CDR3 coding DNA: TGTGCCAGCTCACCACCCGGTGATCAGCCCCAGCATTTT. J is TRBJ1-5 and V is TRBV18; unclear D gene. The CDR3 extends over 13 amino acids. Germline CDR1 reads KGHSH; CDR2 reads LQKENI. V dropped 0 bases and J dropped 5 bases, with 5 bases sitting between them.